The 8 T cell receptor beta chains presented below share a single source sample, sequenced in a study of cytomegalovirus exposure and HLA in healthy donors. Sequencing was performed with immunoSEQ multiplex PCR; in TCRdb, only in-frame clones are kept and a portion is missing. The data show over 130,000 clones, around 90% seen once. Specimen: PBMCs. Receptors originate from a man younger than 35 in good health and CMV-seropositive.

The chain uses TRBV6-1 and TRBJ2-7; 12 nucleotides align to TRBD2. V dropped 3 bases and J dropped 2; count of bases not matched to a gene: 5. The CDR3 length is 16 residues. CDR1 is MNHNS, CDR2 SASEGT, per germline. CDR3 sequence reads: CASSDDLAGGAYEQYF. In nucleotides, the CDR3 is TGTGCCAGCAGTGATGATCTAGCGGGGGGGGCCTACGAGCAGTACTTC.

This chain joins TRBV9 and TRBJ2-2; no clear D. The CDR3 spans 13 residues. V was clipped by 0 bases and J by 6 bases, with 6 bases between them. CDR1 is SGDLS, CDR2 YYNGEE, per germline. In nucleotides, the CDR3 is TGTGCCAGCAGCGTAGATCCCGCCGGGGAGCTGTTTTTT. This codes for CASSVDPAGELFF.

The chain uses TRBV18 and TRBJ2-5, with 9 bases aligning to TRBD2. Germline CDR1 reads KGHSH; CDR2 reads LQKENI. The CDR3 is 15 residues long. V dropped 3 bases and J dropped 3; count of bases not matched to a gene: 5. In nucleotides, the CDR3 is TGTGCCAGCTCACCCCCCCGGACTAGCGAAGAGACCCAGTACTTC. Translated, it gives CASSPPRTSEETQYF.

This clone was counted between two and nine times. This sequence joins TRBV7-3 and TRBJ2-3, with 11 positions matching TRBD1. The germline V gene has CDR1 SGHTA and CDR2 FQGTGA. The CDR3 sequence is 16 residues long. V shed 5 bases, J shed 5 bases, and the junction held 9 bases outside the gene matches. CDR3 nucleotides: TGTGCCAGCAGCCCACTACCGGGACAGGGGGTAGATACGCAGTATTTT. Its protein product is CASSPLPGQGVDTQYF.

This clone is a singleton in its sample. V is TRBV19 and J is TRBJ1-1, with a weak D call TRBD1 (5 bases). Germline assignment: CDR1 LNHDA and CDR2 SQIVND (reference sequence). Trimming cost V 5 bases and J 1 base, with 11 bases left between them. The CDR3 covers 14 residues. The CDR3 loop reads CASSFRAGNTEAFF. CDR3 coding DNA: TGTGCCAGTAGTTTCAGGGCTGGGAACACTGAAGCTTTCTTT.

This chain joins TRBV7-6 and TRBJ2-7; D remains unclear. The germline V and J ends were trimmed by 5 bases and 6 bases, with 14 bases remaining between them. CDR1 is SGHVS, CDR2 FNYEAQ, per germline. This CDR3 has 13 residues. CDR3 sequence: CASSPPDSLEQYF. CDR3 nucleotides: TGTGCCAGCAGCCCCCCTGACTCGCTCGAGCAGTACTTC.

The count of this clone is one. V gene TRBV6-5 combines with J gene TRBJ1-3; 9 nucleotides match TRBD1. CDR3 length equals 15 residues. The V and J ends lost 5 bases and 2 bases, in that order; junction bases with no gene match: 4. Germline CDR1 reads MNHEY; CDR2 reads SVGAGI. CDR3 in amino acids: CASSPRTGAGNTIYF. The CDR3 coding sequence is TGTGCCAGCAGTCCGCGGACAGGGGCTGGAAACACCATATATTTT.

The V and J genes are TRBV18 and TRBJ2-1, with 7 bases matching TRBD1. CDR1 and CDR2 (germline): KGHSH, LQKENI. The CDR3 contains 16 residues. V gave up 2 bases and J gave up 2 bases; unmatched junction bases: 6. CDR3 coding DNA: TGTGCCAGCTCACCAGGGGACAGACCCACCTACAATGAGCAGTTCTTC. It codes for CASSPGDRPTYNEQFF.